The 8 T cell receptor beta chains below all came from one sample that was sequenced in a study of early T cells in non-severe SARS-CoV-2 infection. TCRdb called the 5' RACE reads again in MiXCR, with one record for every CDR3 protein. The sample lists 45,000 to 75,000 distinct CDR3 sequences; about 5.6% were seen once. Sequencing used whole blood. These receptors came from an adult who was a healthcare worker with PCR-confirmed SARS-CoV-2 infection or an uninfected control (not recorded which).

This clonotype was counted many times. This rearrangement joins TRBV7-2 to TRBJ2-3; D may be TRBD1 or TRBD2 (6 bases each). With 4 bases removed from V and 4 bases from J, the gap between germline ends came to 18 bases. Germline-derived CDR1 and CDR2 are SGHTA and FQGNSA. This CDR3 is built from 16 residues. DNA of the CDR3: TGTGCCAGCAGCTCCCGAATGAAAAGGGGGGCAGATACGCAGTATTTT. It is translated as CASSSRMKRGADTQYF.

This clonotype is judged medium-sized. The chain joins TRBV20-1 to TRBJ2-2; the D gene is possibly TRBD1 (6 bases). V lost 1 base to trimming and J lost 6 bases, with 12 bases between them. Germline-derived CDR1 and CDR2 are DFQATT and SNEGSKA (reference sequence). This CDR3 contains 14 residues. The CDR3 DNA reads TGCAGTGCTAGAGGGGGGCAGCATCCCGGGGAGCTGTTTTTT. Translated: CSARGGQHPGELFF.

In this sample, this clonotype turned up many times. This rearrangement joins TRBV20-1 to TRBJ1-2, with D possibly matching TRBD1 (5 bases). This CDR3 contains 17 residues. With 4 bases removed from V and 1 base from J, the gap between germline ends came to 22 bases. In germline, CDR1 is DFQATT, CDR2 SNEGSKA (reference sequence). CDR3 amino acids: CSATPPGLRAHNYGYTF. CDR3 DNA sequence: TGCAGTGCTACTCCTCCGGGACTGAGAGCCCATAACTATGGCTACACCTTC.

With respect to this clonotype: Possible read error: a much larger clone is one base away. The chain links TRBV19 to TRBJ2-7; 10 bases are shared with TRBD2. Germline CDR1 LNHDA, CDR2 SQIVND (reference sequence). The CDR3 runs to 14 residues. CDR3 sequence (DNA): TGTGCCAGTAGGTCTAGCGGGAGCCGCTACGAGCGGTACTTC. Translated: CASRSSGSRYERYF. The variable domain in full, with the rest retrieved from reference TRBV19 and TRBJ2-7, is DGGITQSPKYLFRKEGQNVTLSCEQNLNHDAMYWYRQDPGQGLRLIYYSQIVNDFQKGDIAEGYSVSREKKESFPLTVTSAQKNPTAFYLCASRSSGSRYERYFGPGTRLTVT.

The chain combines TRBV19 with TRBJ2-2; D is unclear. This CDR3 region has 11 residues. Germline lookup yields CDR1 LNHDA and CDR2 SQIVND (reference sequence). Trimming left V 5 bases short and J 4 bases short, with 2 bases between. The CDR3 loop reads CASSVTGELFF. The CDR3 DNA reads as TGTGCCAGTAGTGTCACCGGGGAGCTGTTTTTT.

The chain links TRBV5-1 to TRBJ1-6; D is unclear. Trimming pared 4 bases from V and 7 bases from J, leaving 12 bases between. Germline loops: CDR1 SGHRS, CDR2 YFSETQ. The CDR3 is made up of 14 amino acids. CDR3 protein: CASSEARLNSPLHF. Here the CDR3 DNA reads TGCGCCAGCAGCGAGGCTCGTCTCAATTCACCCCTCCACTTT.

The gene calls are TRBV6-2 or TRBV6-3 and TRBJ2-7, with D perhaps matching TRBD1 or TRBD2 (5 bases each). V lost 5 bases and J lost 2, with 19 bases in between. The germline V gene encodes CDR1 MNHEY and CDR2 SVGEGT. The CDR3 spans 16 residues. CDR3 loop: CASSTSRGFPPYEQYF. The CDR3 DNA sequence: TGTGCCAGCAGTACGTCCCGGGGCTTCCCCCCCTACGAGCAGTACTTC.

The chain links TRBV12-2 to TRBJ1-1; TRBD1 reflects the table's D call only, with no check against the DNA. TRBV12-2 is a documented pseudogene. The CDR3 totals 15 residues. CDR3 sequence: CASPVGQGMNTEAFF. The CDR3 DNA sequence: TGTGCAAGTCCCGTCGGACAGGGGATGAACACTGAAGCTTTCTTT.